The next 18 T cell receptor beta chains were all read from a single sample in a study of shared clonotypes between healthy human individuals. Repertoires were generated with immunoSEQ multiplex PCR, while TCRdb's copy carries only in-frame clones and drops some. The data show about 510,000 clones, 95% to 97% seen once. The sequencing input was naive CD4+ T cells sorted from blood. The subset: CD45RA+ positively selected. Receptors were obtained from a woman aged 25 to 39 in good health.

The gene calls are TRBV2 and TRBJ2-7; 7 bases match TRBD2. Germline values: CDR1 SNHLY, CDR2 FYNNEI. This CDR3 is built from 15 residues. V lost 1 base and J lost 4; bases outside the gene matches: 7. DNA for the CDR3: TGTGCCAGCAGTGAAGGCTCTGCGGGAGCGTACGAGCAGTACTTC. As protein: CASSEGSAGAYEQYF.

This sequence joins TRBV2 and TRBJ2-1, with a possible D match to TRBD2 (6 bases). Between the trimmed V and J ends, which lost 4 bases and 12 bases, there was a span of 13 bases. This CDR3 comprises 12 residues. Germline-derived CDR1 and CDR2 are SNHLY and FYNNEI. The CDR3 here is CASSGTTNRQFF. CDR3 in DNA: TGTGCCAGCAGTGGGACTACAAACAGGCAGTTCTTC.

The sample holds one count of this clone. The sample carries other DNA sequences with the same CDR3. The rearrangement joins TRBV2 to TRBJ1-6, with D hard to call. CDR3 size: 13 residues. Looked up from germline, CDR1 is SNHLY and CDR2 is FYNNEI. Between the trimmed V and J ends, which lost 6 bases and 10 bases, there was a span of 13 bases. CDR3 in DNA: TGTGCCAGCAGCGAACGGGGTGGATCACCCCTCCACTTT. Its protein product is CASSERGGSPLHF.

The CDR3: CASSQGQVEGYTF. The CDR3 coding sequence is TGTGCCAGCAGCCAAGGACAGGTTGAGGGCTACACCTTC. J is TRBJ1-2 and V is TRBV5-4; 7 bases align to TRBD1. This CDR3 has 13 residues. Per germline, CDR1 SGHNT and CDR2 YYREEE (reference sequence). V shed 4 bases and J 8 bases; nucleotides not matched to a gene: 8.

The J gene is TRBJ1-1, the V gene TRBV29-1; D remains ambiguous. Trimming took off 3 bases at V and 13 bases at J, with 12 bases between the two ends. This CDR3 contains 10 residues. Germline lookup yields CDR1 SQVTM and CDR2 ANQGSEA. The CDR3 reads CSVEEEKSFF. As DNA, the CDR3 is TGCAGCGTTGAGGAAGAGAAGAGTTTCTTT.

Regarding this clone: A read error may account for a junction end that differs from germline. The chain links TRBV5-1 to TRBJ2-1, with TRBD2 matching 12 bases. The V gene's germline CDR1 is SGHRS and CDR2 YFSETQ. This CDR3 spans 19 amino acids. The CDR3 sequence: CASSLGLAGPPSSYNEQFF. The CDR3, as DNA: TGCGCCAGCAGCTTAGGACTAGCGGGACCCCCCTCATCCTACAATGAACAGTTCTTC.

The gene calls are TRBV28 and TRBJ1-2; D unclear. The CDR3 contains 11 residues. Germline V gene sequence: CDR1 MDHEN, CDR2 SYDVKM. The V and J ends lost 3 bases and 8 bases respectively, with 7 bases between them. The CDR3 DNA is TGTGCCAGCAGTTTTCGGTCGGGCTACACCTTC. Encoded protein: CASSFRSGYTF.

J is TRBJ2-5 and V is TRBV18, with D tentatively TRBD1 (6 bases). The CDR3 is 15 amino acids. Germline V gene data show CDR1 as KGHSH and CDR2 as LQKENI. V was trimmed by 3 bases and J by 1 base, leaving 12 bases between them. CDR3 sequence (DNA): TGTGCCAGCTCACCTAATGGACAGTTCCAAGAGACCCAGTACTTC. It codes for CASSPNGQFQETQYF.

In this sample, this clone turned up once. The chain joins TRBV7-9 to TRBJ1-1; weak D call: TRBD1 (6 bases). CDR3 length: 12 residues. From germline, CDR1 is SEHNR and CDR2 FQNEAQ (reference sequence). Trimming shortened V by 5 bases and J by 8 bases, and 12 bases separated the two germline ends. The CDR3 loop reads CASSQGGAEAFF. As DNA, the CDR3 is TGTGCCAGCAGCCAAGGGGGAGCCGAAGCTTTCTTT.

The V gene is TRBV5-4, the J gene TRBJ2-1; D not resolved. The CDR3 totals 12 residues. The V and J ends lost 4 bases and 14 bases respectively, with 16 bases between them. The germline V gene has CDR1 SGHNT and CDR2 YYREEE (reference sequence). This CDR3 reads CASSKPPGREFF. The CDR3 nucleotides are TGTGCCAGCAGCAAACCCCCGGGCCGGGAGTTCTTC.

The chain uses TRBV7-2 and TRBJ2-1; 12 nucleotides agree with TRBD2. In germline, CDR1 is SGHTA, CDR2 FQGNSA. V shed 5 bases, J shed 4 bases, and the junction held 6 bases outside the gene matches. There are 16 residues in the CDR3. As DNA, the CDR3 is TGTGCCAGCAGCCTATTCACTAGCGGGAGGTACAATGAGCAGTTCTTC. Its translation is CASSLFTSGRYNEQFF. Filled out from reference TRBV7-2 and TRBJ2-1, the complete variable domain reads GAGVSQSPSNKVTEKGKDVELRCDPISGHTALYWYRQSLGQGLEFLIYFQGNSAPDKSGLPSDRFSAERTGGSVSTLTIQRTQQEDSAVYLCASSLFTSGRYNEQFFGPGTRLTVL.

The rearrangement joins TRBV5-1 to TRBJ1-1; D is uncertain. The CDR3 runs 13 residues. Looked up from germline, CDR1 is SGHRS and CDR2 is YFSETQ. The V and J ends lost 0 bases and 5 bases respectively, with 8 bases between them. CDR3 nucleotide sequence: TGCGCCAGCAGCTTGGGGGGAGGGACTGAAGCTTTCTTT. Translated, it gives CASSLGGGTEAFF.

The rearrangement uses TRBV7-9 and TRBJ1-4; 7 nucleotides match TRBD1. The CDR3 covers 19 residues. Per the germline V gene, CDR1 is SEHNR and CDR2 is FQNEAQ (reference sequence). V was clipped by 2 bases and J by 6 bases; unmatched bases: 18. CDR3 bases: TGTGCCAGCAGCTTAAATCGAAGACAGGGTCAGACTGTAGATGAAAAACTGTTTTTT. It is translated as CASSLNRRQGQTVDEKLFF. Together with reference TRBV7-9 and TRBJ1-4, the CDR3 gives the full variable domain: DTGVSQNPRHKITKRGQNVTFRCDPISEHNRLYWYRQTLGQGPEFLTYFQNEAQLEKSRLLSDRFSAERPKGSFSTLEIQRTEQGDSAMYLCASSLNRRQGQTVDEKLFFGSGTQLSVL.

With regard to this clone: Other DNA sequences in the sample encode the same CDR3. CDR3 sequence: CASSLPGPYEQYF. Written as DNA, the CDR3 is TGTGCCAGCAGCTTGCCAGGGCCCTACGAGCAGTACTTC. J is TRBJ2-7 and V is TRBV5-4, with D perhaps matching TRBD1 (5 bases). Germline V CDR1 and CDR2: SGHNT, YYREEE (reference sequence). V was cut by 1 base and J by 2 bases, with 7 bases left in between. The CDR3 is 13 amino acids.

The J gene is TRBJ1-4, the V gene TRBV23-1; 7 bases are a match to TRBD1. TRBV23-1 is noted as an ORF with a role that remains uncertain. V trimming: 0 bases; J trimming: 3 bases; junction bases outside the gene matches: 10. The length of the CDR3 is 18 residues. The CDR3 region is CASSQSSTQGGPNEKLFF. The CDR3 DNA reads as TGCGCCAGCAGTCAATCCTCGACTCAGGGGGGACCTAATGAAAAACTGTTTTTT.

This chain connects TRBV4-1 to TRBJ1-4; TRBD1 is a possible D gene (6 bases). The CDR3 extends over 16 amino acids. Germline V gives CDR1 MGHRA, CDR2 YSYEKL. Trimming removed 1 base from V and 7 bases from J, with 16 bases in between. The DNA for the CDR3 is TGCGCCAGCAGCCAAGGGGTTCGGAGGGGGACTGAAAAACTGTTTTTT. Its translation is CASSQGVRRGTEKLFF.

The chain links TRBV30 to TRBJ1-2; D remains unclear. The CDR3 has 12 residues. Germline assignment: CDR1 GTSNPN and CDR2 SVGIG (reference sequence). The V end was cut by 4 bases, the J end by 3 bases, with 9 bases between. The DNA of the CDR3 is TGTGCCTGGAACGACTATTACTATGGCTACACCTTC. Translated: CAWNDYYYGYTF.

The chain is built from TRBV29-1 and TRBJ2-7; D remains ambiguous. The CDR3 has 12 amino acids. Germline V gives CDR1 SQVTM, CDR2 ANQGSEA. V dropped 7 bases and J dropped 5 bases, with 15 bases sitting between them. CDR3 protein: CSATPPGDEQYF. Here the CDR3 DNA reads TGCAGCGCCACCCCGCCCGGCGACGAGCAGTACTTC.